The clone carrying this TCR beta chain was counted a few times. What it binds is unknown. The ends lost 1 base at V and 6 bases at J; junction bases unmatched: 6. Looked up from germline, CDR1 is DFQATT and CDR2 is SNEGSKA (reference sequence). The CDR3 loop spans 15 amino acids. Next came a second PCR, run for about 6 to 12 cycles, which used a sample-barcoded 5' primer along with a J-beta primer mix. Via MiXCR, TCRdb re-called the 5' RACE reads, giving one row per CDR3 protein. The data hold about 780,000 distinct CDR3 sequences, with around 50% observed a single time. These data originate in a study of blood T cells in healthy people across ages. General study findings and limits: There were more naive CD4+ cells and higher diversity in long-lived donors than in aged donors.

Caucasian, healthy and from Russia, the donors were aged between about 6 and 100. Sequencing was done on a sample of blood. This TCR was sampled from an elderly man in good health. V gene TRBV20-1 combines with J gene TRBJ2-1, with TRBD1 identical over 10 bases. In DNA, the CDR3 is TGCAGTGCTAGAGGGAGACAGGGGGCGCCCAATGAGCAGTTCTTC. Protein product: CSARGRQGAPNEQFF.